The entry below gives a single TCR beta chain sequence along with its context. This specimen comes from a study of blood T cell repertoires in COVID-19. Study information: COVID-19 samples collected from the United States, Italy and Spain covered acute and convalescent phases. T cells, B-cell-depleted T cells, or PBMCs supplied cDNA or gDNA.

Germline CDR1 MNHEY, CDR2 SVGAGI. Trimming took 7 bases from V and 4 from J; bases not matched to a gene: 8. The CDR3 is 14 residues long. Per the authors' pipeline: Amplification of reference gene primers was used by the study to estimate nucleated cell counts. Assay used: immunoSEQ multiplex PCR; TCRdb lists only in-frame clones, some missing. V and J calls and clone size come straight from that table; D and trimming were deduced from the DNA. The data hold about 100,000 clones, with about 87% observed a single time. The rearrangement links TRBV6-5 to TRBJ1-2, with 8 positions matching TRBD1. The sample comprised peripheral blood. The receptor was isolated from a man aged 50 to 60 with active or convalescent COVID-19. The CDR3 reads CASTSTGEAYGYTF. The CDR3 region has the DNA TGTGCCAGCACCTCGACAGGGGAGGCCTATGGCTACACCTTC.